This section outlines one T cell receptor (beta chain) sequence together with its context. The J segment lost 7 bases and the V segment lost 5 bases, leaving 7 bases of the junction unmatched. The CDR3 sequence is 14 residues long. Germline loops: CDR1 MNHEY, CDR2 SVGAGI. Profiling relied on immunoSEQ multiplex PCR, and the TCRdb table lists in-frame clones only, not all of them. The sample includes about 170,000 clones, around four fifths of them seen just once. The source of the sample is a study of blood T cell repertoires in COVID-19. In the study overall: Nucleic acid was either cDNA or gDNA, and it came from T cells, B-cell-depleted T cells, or PBMCs.

This TCR came from a woman of 80 years or more with COVID-19, enrolled during active disease. The chain couples TRBV6-5 to TRBJ1-2, with 10 nucleotides matching TRBD1. Sequenced input: peripheral blood. The CDR3 here is CASSSGTGVGGYTF. The CDR3 coding sequence is TGTGCCAGCAGTAGCGGGACAGGGGTTGGTGGCTACACCTTC.